The following is a T cell receptor (beta chain) sequence with its context. The antigen remains undetermined. This sample is drawn from a study of cytomegalovirus exposure and HLA in healthy donors. The study, taken as a whole, reports: According to an earlier analysis, most TCR beta V segments yielded productive rearrangements about 87% or about 30% of the time.

Primers for the PCR totalled 60 Vbeta and 13 Jbeta. Repertoires were generated with immunoSEQ multiplex PCR, while TCRdb's copy carries only in-frame clones and drops some. The sample has around 180,000 clones, around 81% seen once. Unmatched junction bases numbered 5, after V lost 0 bases and J lost 7 bases. This CDR3 has 15 residues. Germline CDR1 SGHNT, CDR2 YYREEE (reference sequence). This chain uses TRBV5-4 with TRBJ2-3, with 10 bases identical to TRBD2. What was sequenced was PBMCs. The TCR sequence derives from a man aged 40-55 years in good health and CMV-seronegative. Here the CDR3 DNA reads TGTGCCAGCAGCTTGGATGGGACTAGCGTTAATACGCAGTATTTT. It translates to CASSLDGTSVNTQYF.